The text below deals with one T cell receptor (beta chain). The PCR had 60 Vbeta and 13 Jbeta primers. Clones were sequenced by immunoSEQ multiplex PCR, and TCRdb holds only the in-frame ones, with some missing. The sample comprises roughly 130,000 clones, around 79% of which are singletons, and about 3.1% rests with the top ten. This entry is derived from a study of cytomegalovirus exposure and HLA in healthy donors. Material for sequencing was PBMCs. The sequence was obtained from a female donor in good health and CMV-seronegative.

The CDR3 DNA reads as TGCGCCAGCAGCCAAGATACGGACAATGAGCAGTTCTTC. It specifies CASSQDTDNEQFF. The J gene is TRBJ2-1, the V gene TRBV4-3; D gene ambiguous. The CDR3 runs to 13 residues. Germline assignment: CDR1 LGHNA and CDR2 YSLEER. Between the trimmed V and J ends, which lost 0 bases and 5 bases, there was a span of 5 bases.